This T cell receptor beta chain comes out of a study of blood T cell repertoires in COVID-19. Looking at the study overall: Acute and convalescent COVID-19 samples came from the United States, Italy and Spain.

Trimming took off 5 bases at V and 8 bases at J, with 15 bases between the two ends. Germline CDR1 is KGHSH and CDR2 is LQKENI. The CDR3 runs 13 residues. Original processing methods: Estimation of nucleated cell counts relied on the amplification of reference gene primers. Assay: immunoSEQ multiplex PCR; the TCRdb copy retains only in-frame clones and omits some. V, J and clone size are taken as reported in that table, and D and trimming were inferred from the DNA itself. The data contain approximately 50,000 clones, over 80% of them singletons. The rearrangement joins TRBV18 to TRBJ1-2; no clear D gene. This sequence was found in a human donor in a cohort sampled during active COVID-19. Sequencing used peripheral blood. The CDR3 DNA reads as TGTGCCAGCTCATCCGGGGAAATTACCGGCTACACCTTC. Its protein product is CASSSGEITGYTF. Filled out from reference TRBV18 and TRBJ1-2, the complete variable domain reads NAGVMQNPRHLVRRRGQEARLRCSPMKGHSHVYWYRQLPEEGLKFMVYLQKENIIDESGMPKERFSAEFPKEGPSILRIQQVVRGDSAAYFCASSSGEITGYTFGSGTRLTVV.